This T cell receptor (beta chain) appears in the sequencing data of a study of T cell responses to AZD1222 COVID-19 vaccine (dated by TCRdb to about 2021). Describing the broader study: AZD1222 recipients given second doses at about 4 weeks or at about 12 weeks were pooled, since spike-specific TCR depth and breadth were not found to differ between the two schedules. A total of roughly 240 trial participants underwent TCR sequencing, of whom 207 received two doses of AZD1222 and 26 received two doses of the MenACWY control vaccine. Trial participants were enrolled by age into 18-55, 56-69 and 70-plus year subgroups, with about 150, 27 and 61 TCR-sequenced participants respectively.

CDR1 and CDR2 were assigned from the germline V gene as SQVTM and ANQGSEA. Trimming takes 1 base from V and 6 bases from J, and the germline ends sit 19 bases apart. Including the terminal cysteine and phenylalanine, the CDR3 comprises 15 residues. The read is trimmed to its CDR3 DNA, 45 bases read in frame from base 1. The research as a whole found: Spike-specific TCR breadth and depth rose significantly after two AZD1222 doses compared with day 0 and with MenACWY recipients. No day 14 peak-response samples were available, so repertoires were characterized only after the peak T cell response. Only five to seven AZD1222 recipients were SARS-CoV-2 seropositive at baseline, limiting conclusions about previously exposed vaccinees. Epitopes outside the regions mutated in the B.1.351 and B.1.1.7 variants were reportedly recognized by nearly half of the unique spike-specific TCRs. The vaccine-associated CD4 TCRs covered the entire spike protein, and the dominant responses fell in regions 160-218 and 743-854. The 56-69-year group was small, and its depth increase did not reach significance, likely because of low power. Participants were mostly white British and included more females than males, and it was suggested by the authors that clonal diversity may have been underestimated.

In regard to this clone: The antigen it recognizes is unknown. There are no base qualities to consult, and no much larger clone falls within one base.

The CDR3 regions of human TCRbeta chains were analyzed by immunosequencing. From the authors' description of their analysis: TCRs in the repertoires were compared against a reference library of SARS-CoV-2-specific TCRs that had been generated with the MIRA antigen-specificity platform. Breadth was defined as the fraction of unique TCRs that were SARS-CoV-2-associated, and depth was defined as the fraction of total T cells that were SARS-CoV-2-associated. Using the MIRA data, each spike-specific TCR was assigned both to the spike region to which the TCR was reactive and to a CD4 or CD8 class. Log10-transformed breadth and depth values were compared by one-way ANOVA with Sidak's multiple comparisons tests. What TCRdb holds here is the immuneACCESS table cut down to in-frame rearrangements. Part of the clones is not present; checked against another copy, under half of the missing clones reflect an unresolved V gene, and the others are unexplained. V and J calls and clone size follow that table, whereas D and trimming were derived from the DNA. The sample records about 140,000 clones, approximately 90% of which are singletons. The biggest ten clones account for just over 5.5% of the sample.

The sample's time point label, decoded: baseline before first vaccination. Vaccinee samples were obtained from the UK trials COV001 and COV002, which included a single-blind randomized controlled phase 2/3 trial of AZD1222 (ChAdOx1 nCoV-19) in healthy adults. For TCRbeta chain sequencing, PBMC samples were collected from trial participants at day 0 and at day 28 after the second dose. The receptor comes from an adult in good health. Sample: peripheral blood, taken on day 0 of AZD1222 vaccination. The V and J genes are TRBV29-1 and TRBJ2-7; TRBD2 is perhaps the D gene, given 7 matching bases. The nucleotide sequence reads TGCAGCGTTGAAGGGCCCTGGGAGGGGGGAACCGAGCAGTACTTC. This sequence encodes CSVEGPWEGGTEQYF.